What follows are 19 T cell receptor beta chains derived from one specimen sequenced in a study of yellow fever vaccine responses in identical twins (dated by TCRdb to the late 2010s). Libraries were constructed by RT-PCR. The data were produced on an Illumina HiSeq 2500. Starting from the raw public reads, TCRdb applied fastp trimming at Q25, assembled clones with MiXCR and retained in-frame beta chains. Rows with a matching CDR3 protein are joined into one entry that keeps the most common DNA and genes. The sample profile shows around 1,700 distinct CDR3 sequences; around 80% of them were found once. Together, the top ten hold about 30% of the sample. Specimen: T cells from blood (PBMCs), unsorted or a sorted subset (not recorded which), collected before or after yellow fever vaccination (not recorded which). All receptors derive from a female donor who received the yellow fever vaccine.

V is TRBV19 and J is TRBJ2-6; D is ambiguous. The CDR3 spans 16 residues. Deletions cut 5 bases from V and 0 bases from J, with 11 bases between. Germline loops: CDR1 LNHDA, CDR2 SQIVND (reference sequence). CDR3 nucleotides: TGTGCCAGTAGTTCAGACCCGGGCTCTGGGGCCAACGTCCTGACTTTC. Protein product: CASSSDPGSGANVLTF.

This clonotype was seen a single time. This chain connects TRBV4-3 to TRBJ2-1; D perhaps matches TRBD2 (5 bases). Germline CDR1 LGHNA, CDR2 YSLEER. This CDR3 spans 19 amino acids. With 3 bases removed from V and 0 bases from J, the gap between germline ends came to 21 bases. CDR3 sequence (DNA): TGCGCCAGCAGCCAGAGCCCTGGGAGACCACCAAGCTCCTACAATGAGCAGTTCTTC. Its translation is CASSQSPGRPPSSYNEQFF.

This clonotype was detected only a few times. The CDR3: CASSQGDGDMNTEAFF. The CDR3 coding sequence is TGCGCCAGCAGCCAGGGGGACGGAGACATGAACACTGAAGCTTTCTTT. The rearrangement links TRBV4-1 to TRBJ1-1; tentative D call: TRBD1 (5 bases). Per the germline V gene, CDR1 is MGHRA and CDR2 is YSYEKL. CDR3 size: 16 residues. The V gene lost 3 bases and the J gene lost 0 bases, with 14 bases spanning the gap.

The CDR3: CASRSQGEDIQYF. For the CDR3, the DNA is TGTGCCAGCAGGTCTCAGGGAGAGGACATTCAGTACTTC. The chain is built from TRBV11-3 and TRBJ2-4; D assignment may be TRBD1 or TRBD2 (5 bases each). CDR3 size: 13 residues. V was clipped by 6 bases and J by 8 bases, with 14 bases between them. CDR1 and CDR2 (germline): SGHNT, YENEEA.

The CDR3 spells CAIGSGGRAFF. The CDR3 DNA reads as TGTGCCATCGGTTCGGGGGGCCGGGCTTTCTTT. The chain carries TRBV10-3 and TRBJ1-1, with D perhaps matching TRBD1 (6 bases). This CDR3 spans 11 amino acids. CDR1 ENHRY and CDR2 SYGVKD come from the germline V gene. The germline V and J ends were trimmed by 8 bases and 11 bases, with 15 bases remaining between them.

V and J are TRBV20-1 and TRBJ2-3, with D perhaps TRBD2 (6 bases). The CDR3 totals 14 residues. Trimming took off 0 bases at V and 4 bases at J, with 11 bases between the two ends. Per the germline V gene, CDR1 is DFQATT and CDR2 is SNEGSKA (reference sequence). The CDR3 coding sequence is TGCAGTGCTAGAGAGGCAGGGAGGTCAGATACGCAGTATTTT. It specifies CSAREAGRSDTQYF.

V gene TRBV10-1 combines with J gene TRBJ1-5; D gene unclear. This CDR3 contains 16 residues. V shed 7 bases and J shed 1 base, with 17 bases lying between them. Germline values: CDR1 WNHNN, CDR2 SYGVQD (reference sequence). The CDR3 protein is CASNWTDHWSNQPQHF. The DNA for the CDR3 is TGCGCCAGCAACTGGACGGACCACTGGAGCAATCAGCCCCAGCATTTT.

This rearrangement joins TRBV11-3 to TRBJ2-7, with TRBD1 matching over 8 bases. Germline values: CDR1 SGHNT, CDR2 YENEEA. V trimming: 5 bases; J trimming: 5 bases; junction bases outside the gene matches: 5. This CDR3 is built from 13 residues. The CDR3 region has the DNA TGTGCCAGCAGCCCTTGGACAGGGAACGAGCAGTACTTC. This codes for CASSPWTGNEQYF.

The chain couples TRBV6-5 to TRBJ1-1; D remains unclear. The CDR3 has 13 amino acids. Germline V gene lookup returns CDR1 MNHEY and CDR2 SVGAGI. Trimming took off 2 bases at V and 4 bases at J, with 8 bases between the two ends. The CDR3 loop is CASSYDGSTEAFF. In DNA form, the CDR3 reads TGTGCCAGCAGTTACGACGGATCCACTGAAGCTTTCTTT.

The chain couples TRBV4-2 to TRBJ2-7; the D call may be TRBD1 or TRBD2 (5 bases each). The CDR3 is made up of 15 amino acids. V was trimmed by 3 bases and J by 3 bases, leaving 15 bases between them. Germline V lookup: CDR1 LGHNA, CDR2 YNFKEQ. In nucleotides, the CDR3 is TGTGCCAGCAGCCAGTGGGGACGGACAAACTACGAGCAGTACTTC. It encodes CASSQWGRTNYEQYF.

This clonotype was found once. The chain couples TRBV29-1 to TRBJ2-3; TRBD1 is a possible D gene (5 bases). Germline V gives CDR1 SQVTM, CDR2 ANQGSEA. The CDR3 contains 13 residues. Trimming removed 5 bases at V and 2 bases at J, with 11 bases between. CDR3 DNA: TGCAGCGTTTCCACAGGAGTCACAGATACGCAGTATTTT. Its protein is CSVSTGVTDTQYF.

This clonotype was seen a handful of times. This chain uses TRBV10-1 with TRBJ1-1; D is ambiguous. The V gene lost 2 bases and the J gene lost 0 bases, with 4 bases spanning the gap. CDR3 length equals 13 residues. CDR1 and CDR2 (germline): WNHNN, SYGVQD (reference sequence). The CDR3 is CASSETVNTEAFF. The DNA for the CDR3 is TGCGCCAGCAGTGAGACGGTGAACACTGAAGCTTTCTTT.

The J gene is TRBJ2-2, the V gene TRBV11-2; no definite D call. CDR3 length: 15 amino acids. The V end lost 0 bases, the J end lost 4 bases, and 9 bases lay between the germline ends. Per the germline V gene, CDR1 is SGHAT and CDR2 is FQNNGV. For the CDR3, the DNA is TGTGCCAGCAGCTTAGATCTTCCAGGCACCGGGGAGCTGTTTTTT. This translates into CASSLDLPGTGELFF.

DNA for the CDR3: TGTGCCAGCAGCCACCGGGACGGGCCTTGGGAAAAACTGTTTTTT. Amino acid sequence: CASSHRDGPWEKLFF. J is TRBJ1-4 and V is TRBV4-2, with D perhaps TRBD1 (5 bases). V was trimmed by 3 bases and J by 8 bases, leaving 16 bases between them. The germline CDR1 and CDR2 sequences are LGHNA and YNFKEQ. This CDR3 has 15 residues.

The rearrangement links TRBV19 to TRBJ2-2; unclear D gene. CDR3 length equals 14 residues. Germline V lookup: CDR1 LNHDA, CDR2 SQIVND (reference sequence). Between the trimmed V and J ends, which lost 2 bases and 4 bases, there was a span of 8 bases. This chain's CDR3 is CASSISHTTGELFF. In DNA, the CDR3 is TGTGCCAGTAGTATAAGTCACACCACCGGGGAGCTGTTTTTT.

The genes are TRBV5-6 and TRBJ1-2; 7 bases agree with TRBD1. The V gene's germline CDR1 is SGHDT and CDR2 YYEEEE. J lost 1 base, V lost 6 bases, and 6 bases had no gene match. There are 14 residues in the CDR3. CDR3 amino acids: CASIERGRNYGYTF. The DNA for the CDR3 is TGTGCCAGCATCGAGAGGGGGCGTAACTATGGCTACACCTTC.

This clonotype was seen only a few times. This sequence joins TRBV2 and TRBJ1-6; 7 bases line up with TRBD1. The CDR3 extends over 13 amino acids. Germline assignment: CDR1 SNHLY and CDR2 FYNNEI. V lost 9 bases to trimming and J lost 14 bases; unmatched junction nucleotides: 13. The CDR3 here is CARRQGTGGSLHF. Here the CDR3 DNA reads TGTGCCAGACGACAGGGAACGGGGGGATCCCTCCACTTT.

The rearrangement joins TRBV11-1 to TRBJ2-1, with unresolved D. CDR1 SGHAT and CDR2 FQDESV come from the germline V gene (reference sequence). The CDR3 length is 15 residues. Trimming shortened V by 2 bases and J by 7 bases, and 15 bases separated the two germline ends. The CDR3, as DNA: TGTGCCAGCAGCTTAAGGTTGGGGTCGAGTAATGAGCAGTTCTTC. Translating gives CASSLRLGSSNEQFF.

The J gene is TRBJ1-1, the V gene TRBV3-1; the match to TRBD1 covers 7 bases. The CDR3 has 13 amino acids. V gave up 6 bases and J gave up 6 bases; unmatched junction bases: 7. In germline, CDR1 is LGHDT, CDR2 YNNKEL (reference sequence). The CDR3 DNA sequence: TGTGCCAGCAGTGCAGACAGGGTGGCTGAAGCTTTCTTT. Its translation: CASSADRVAEAFF.